This TCR beta chain was identified in a study of cytomegalovirus exposure and HLA in healthy donors (dated 2017 in TCRdb). Describing the broader study: According to an earlier analysis of several hundred of the donors, about 170 million T cells yielded some 120 million unique TCR beta sequences and about 300 Gb of sequence data. An early release that covered roughly 600 HLA-typed donors contained around 300 gigabases of sequencing data and tens of millions of unique TCR sequences. Of the roughly 400 genotyped donors, 65% to 90% fell in the genetic ancestry cluster associated with self-reported Caucasian donors. The aim of the study was to test whether cataloging public T cell receptors could identify signatures of past pathogen exposure. The study profiled the T cell repertoires of around 700 subjects by immunosequencing and related them to cytomegalovirus serostatus. Along with the roughly 670-subject first cohort, a separate validation cohort of over a hundred different subjects was used. High-throughput TCR immunosequencing, statistical association of individual TCRs with disease status, and machine learning were combined to predict cytomegalovirus infection status. In a later analysis, previously published TCR beta repertoires from fewer than 750 donors were re-analyzed and high-resolution HLA genotyping was added so that TCR occurrence patterns could be studied. Rather than drawing on any new phenotypic data, the later analysis identified candidate immune exposures from TCR beta sequences and the way those sequences occurred across donors. In an earlier analysis of roughly 580 of the donors, high-throughput TCR beta sequencing was used to judge whether each TCR beta V gene segment behaved as functional or pseudogenic. Donor age, sex, ethnicity and CMV serostatus were compiled together with the repertoire data. A later genetic analysis took genome-wide SNP genotypes for about 55% of the 666 donors and used that subset as a discovery cohort. All discovery cohort repertoires had been generated on a single sequencing platform. Both class I and class II loci were covered by HLA typing, at four-digit resolution. Typing coverage differed by locus: A, B, C, DRB1 and DQB1 were typed in roughly 620-640 donors, DQA1 in about 510, DPA1 in 606, and DPB1 in roughly 470. Several DR-DQ haplotypes were treated as single units for association and clustering because of strong linkage in the cohort. Across 300 to 400 genotyped donors of the cohort, an average of about 240,000 unique TCR beta nucleotide sequences per donor were sequenced, and roughly 20% of those sequences were non-productive.

The library came from the immunoSEQ multiplex PCR assay. A mixture of 60 forward primers for TCR Vbeta segments and 13 reverse primers for TCR Jbeta segments was used in the multiplex PCR. A multiplex PCR assay on genomic DNA amplified the CDR3 region of rearranged TCR beta genes. The amplified TCR beta libraries were sequenced on the Illumina HiSeq System as 87-base-pair reads. Per the authors' processing: Across the 700 or so repertoires, a later analysis counted tens of millions of unique TCR beta chains, approximately 12 million of which were shared by at least two donors. A nearest-neighbor algorithm error-corrected the raw reads and collapsed the reads into unique sequences, merging closely related sequences to remove PCR and sequencing errors. CDR3 sequences were aligned to IMGT reference sequences to assign V, D and J gene segments. For a sequence to be retained, a match of at least six nucleotides to both a V gene segment and a J gene segment was required. Rearrangements were called productive when the CDR3 lacked stop codons and stayed in frame with V and J; all others were non-productive. Following IMGT convention, CDR3 was defined as the stretch from the second conserved V-encoded cysteine up to the conserved J-encoded phenylalanine. Sequences without an unambiguous match to a single V gene segment were excluded from the earlier analysis of several hundred of the donors. An earlier analysis of fewer than 750 of the donors classified V segments as functional when productive rearrangements were above 56.7% and as segregating when the standard deviation between donors was above 5%. To diagnose cytomegalovirus status from the catalog of TCR beta chain sequences, a statistical classification framework was built. In a later analysis, TCR nucleotide sequences were compared against IMGT/GENE-DB human TR gene sequences so that V and J genes could be assigned. Using the TCRdist pipeline, a later analysis assigned CDR3 sequences along with most-parsimonious VDJ recombination scenarios. In a later analysis, each TCR beta chain was defined by its CDR3 amino acid sequence together with its V-gene family, and reads lacking a unique V-gene family were excluded. In a later analysis, fewer than 600 highly shared, low-generation-probability nucleotide sequences were removed to address suspected cross-contamination and a sequencing artifact. In a later analysis, a clonal expansion index was calculated for each public chain from normalized within-repertoire ranks of inferred template counts. Generation probabilities in a later analysis came from a VDJ recombination model fitted to out-of-frame rearrangements, and those results were checked against IGoR. In a later analysis, TCR-TCR, TCR-HLA and TCR-CMV co-occurrence was scored with hypergeometric tests, and a repertoire-size bias correction was applied to TCR pairs. False discovery rates were estimated in a later analysis by permuting HLA or CMV assignments 20 times. In a later analysis, co-occurring TCRs were grouped with DBSCAN, and TCRdist sequence similarity was added when clustering was performed within HLA-allele-positive subsets. Repertoires with fewer than 30,000 or more than 120,000 public chains were left out of co-occurrence clustering, as were four to six repertoires with anomalous nucleotide sharing. This is the immuneACCESS table as TCRdb keeps it, with only in-frame sequences that have V and J called. A part of the clones is gone; compared with another copy, unresolved V genes explain less than half, and the rest is unexplained. For V, J and clone size, that table is used; D and trimming come from the DNA. The sample has about 160,000 clones on record, about 60% of them singletons. The ten biggest clones cover about 7.1% of the sample.

General conclusions and limits of the study: A later genetic analysis associated a missense DCLRE1C variant with V-gene and J-gene trimming of TCR beta chains, and an independent cohort replicated the association. Immune exposure information for the cohort was limited to CMV serostatus. In this cohort, only TCR beta chains were sequenced, and detectable features were limited by the absence of alpha or paired-chain data. Presence/absence analyses assumed roughly uniform sequencing depth across donors, an assumption that may not hold. Because HLA typing was missing for some donors at each locus, association tests included only the typed subset. Cytomegalovirus status was reported to be diagnosed by the classifier with high specificity and sensitivity in both the original and validation cohorts. A total of 150 to 200 TCR beta chains were listed by the study as associated with cytomegalovirus. About 15 rarely observed V segments, including chromosome 9 orphons, were excluded from the earlier analysis of several hundred of the donors because counts were too low. Compared with equally common non-associated chains, HLA-associated TCR beta chains in a later analysis were more clonally expanded and had lower generation probabilities. A later analysis reported that several top co-occurrence clusters appeared linked to parvovirus B19, influenza, CMV and Epstein-Barr virus. Correlated functional status among segregating V segments might reflect linkage disequilibrium, but an unknown experimental factor could not be ruled out. Most TCR sequences were seen in very few donors, while some public TCRs were found in many individuals. According to the authors, the approach could potentially be generalized to other disease states and immunological phenotypes. A further reported finding was that TCR beta sequences accurately predicted the HLA-A and HLA-B alleles for most subjects in the first cohort. In an earlier analysis of some 640 of the donors, most TCR beta V segments were observed in productive rearrangements about 87% or about 30% of the time, broadly matching IMGT annotations. In a later analysis, around 17,000 TCR beta sequences were associated with specific HLA alleles at a false discovery rate of 0.05. In a later analysis, the rate of TCR association differed among HLA loci, with DRB1 alleles having the most associated TCRs and HLA-C alleles having the fewest. A few of the identified cytomegalovirus-associated TCR beta chains were confirmed in vitro to be specific for cytomegalovirus antigens. The 87-base-pair reads could not distinguish some IMGT-functional V segments, including TRBV6-2 and TRBV6-3, so those segments were excluded. When HLA alleles, especially DR and DQ, strongly co-occurred, attributing TCR associations to individual alleles was difficult. The sequencing pipeline was judged likely to have produced a cluster of highly shared sequence variants as a technical artifact. In a later analysis, most CMV-associated TCR beta chains were found to appear HLA-restricted, with HLA associations seemingly driven largely by CMV exposure. A later genetic analysis reported fewer N-insertions in productive TCRs among donors in an Asian-associated ancestry cluster than the approximately 700-donor mean.

CDR1 and CDR2 are drawn from the germline V gene: MDHEN, SYDVKM. Including cysteine and phenylalanine, the CDR3 has 15 amino acids. The retained sequence is limited to the CDR3, 45 bases, with the frame set at the first base. Trimming takes 5 bases from V and 0 bases from J, and the germline ends sit 8 bases apart. In total, just over 650 healthy bone marrow donors made up the cohort. Cohort members were all nominally healthy when sampled, although unrecorded immune exposures were likely present. The donor tested CMV seropositive, placing the donor among the 250 to 350 seropositive members of the cohort. A peripheral blood sample was provided by each donor, and peripheral blood mononuclear cells were used for TCR beta sequencing. Genomic DNA was extracted from the blood cell samples with the Qiagen DNeasy Blood Extraction Kit. For this clone: No antigen is known for it. Nothing much larger sits one base from this clone, and base qualities are not available.

Recombination joined TRBV28 with TRBJ2-6; there is no confident call for the D gene. The sample taken for sequencing was PBMCs. This TCR was recovered from a woman between 55 and 75 years old in good health and CMV-seropositive. The DNA sequence is given as TGTGCCAGCAGTCCCTCGGGCTCTGGGGCCAACGTCCTGACTTTC. It encodes CASSPSGSGANVLTF.